The rows below give T cell receptor beta chains drawn from one sample of a study of blood T cell repertoires in COVID-19. Method: immunoSEQ multiplex PCR; TCRdb's copy keeps in-frame clones and lacks some. The sample holds roughly 260,000 clones; less than 90% are singletons and the top ten take roughly 4%. Sequenced sample: peripheral blood. The source is a man in his sixties who had recovered from COVID-19. CDR3s include the opening cysteine and the closing phenylalanine or tryptophan. D genes are given only for firm matches.

v_gene: TRBV18; d_gene: NA; CDR3aa: CASSPIGGGETYEQYF
v_gene: TRBV5-1; d_gene: NA; CDR3aa: CASSRPGGRGGYNEQFF
v_gene: TRBV4-2; d_gene: TRBD1; CDR3aa: CASRTTGGDGYTF
v_gene: TRBV27; d_gene: TRBD1; CDR3aa: CASRQGDKETQYF
v_gene: TRBV5-1; d_gene: TRBD1; CDR3aa: CASSFDRVGANVLTF
v_gene: TRBV11-2; d_gene: NA; CDR3aa: CASSRDRSEAFF
v_gene: TRBV29-1; d_gene: TRBD1; CDR3aa: CSVEGQGDGYTF
v_gene: TRBV6-1; d_gene: TRBD1; CDR3aa: CASSERGGGSSYNEQFF
v_gene: TRBV30; d_gene: NA; CDR3aa: CAWSEVLGHNEQFF
v_gene: TRBV9; d_gene: TRBD1; CDR3aa: CASSVFMQGANTGELFF
v_gene: TRBV7-2; d_gene: TRBD2; CDR3aa: CASSLVASGASYEQYF
v_gene: TRBV30; d_gene: TRBD2; CDR3aa: CAWYLAGAGGTQYF
v_gene: TRBV5-1; d_gene: TRBD2; CDR3aa: CASSLEGRGGRRNEQFF
v_gene: TRBV5-4; d_gene: TRBD1; CDR3aa: CASSQGQGGGETQYF
v_gene: TRBV21-1; d_gene: NA; CDR3aa: CASSRQFLHSGANVLTF
v_gene: TRBV15; d_gene: TRBD1; CDR3aa: CATSRDPGQVQETQYF
v_gene: TRBV6-5; d_gene: TRBD1; CDR3aa: CASSLTGVQPQHF
v_gene: TRBV5-1; d_gene: TRBD1; CDR3aa: CASSSGRTGDYGYTF
v_gene: TRBV27; d_gene: TRBD1; CDR3aa: CASSTGGLYNSPLHF
v_gene: TRBV11-2; d_gene: NA; CDR3aa: CASSLRSGIRLNTEAFF
v_gene: TRBV28; d_gene: TRBD1; CDR3aa: CASTLKGTGGWGNQPQHF
v_gene: TRBV6-5; d_gene: TRBD1; CDR3aa: CASSYSWTGKGETQYF
v_gene: TRBV19; d_gene: NA; CDR3aa: CASCPRNDLGTLNEQFF
v_gene: TRBV4-2; d_gene: TRBD1; CDR3aa: CASSNHGTGPYEQYF
v_gene: TRBV5-1; d_gene: TRBD1; CDR3aa: CASSGGQGATNEKLFF
v_gene: TRBV30; d_gene: NA; CDR3aa: CAWEGWPSYNEQFF
v_gene: TRBV7-3; d_gene: TRBD2; CDR3aa: CASSSYGGANTGELFF
v_gene: TRBV19; d_gene: TRBD2; CDR3aa: CASTSSGASTDTQYF
v_gene: TRBV10-3; d_gene: TRBD1; CDR3aa: CAIGGGTGNTEAFF
v_gene: TRBV25-1; d_gene: NA; CDR3aa: CASSDSNLPGYSYEQYF
v_gene: TRBV27; d_gene: TRBD2; CDR3aa: CASSFWTSMTDTQYF
v_gene: TRBV7-2; d_gene: NA; CDR3aa: CASSLAPTSTDTQYF
v_gene: TRBV9; d_gene: NA; CDR3aa: CASSVNRDRLVAEQFF
v_gene: TRBV29-1; d_gene: NA; CDR3aa: CSVEVQQGSWGYTF
v_gene: TRBV19; d_gene: TRBD1; CDR3aa: CATGTGPYHGYTF
v_gene: TRBV19; d_gene: NA; CDR3aa: CASSMGAFTGELFF
v_gene: TRBV10-3; d_gene: TRBD1; CDR3aa: CAIRGSTGPNEKLFF
v_gene: TRBV11-2; d_gene: TRBD2; CDR3aa: CASSLDLRLAADTQYF
v_gene: TRBV30; d_gene: TRBD2; CDR3aa: CAWSHSGGGYNEQFF
v_gene: TRBV9; d_gene: TRBD1; CDR3aa: CASSVEGTGSYEQYF
v_gene: TRBV15; d_gene: TRBD1; CDR3aa: CATTQGATEAFF
v_gene: TRBV27; d_gene: NA; CDR3aa: CASRRGTGGYGYTF
v_gene: TRBV18; d_gene: NA; CDR3aa: CATTDRNTGELFF
v_gene: TRBV2; d_gene: NA; CDR3aa: CASSPSRVGNQPQHF
v_gene: TRBV30; d_gene: TRBD1; CDR3aa: CAWSPGTEDQETQYF
v_gene: TRBV9; d_gene: TRBD2; CDR3aa: CASSELSSGGFNEQFF
v_gene: TRBV3-1/TRBV3-2; d_gene: NA; CDR3aa: CASSQGHRDKSYEQYF
v_gene: TRBV7-6; d_gene: NA; CDR3aa: CASSTRLRVAEDTQYF
v_gene: TRBV12-3/TRBV12-4; d_gene: NA; CDR3aa: CASNPGKNTEAFF
v_gene: TRBV7-9; d_gene: NA; CDR3aa: CASSPGFTGSYEQYF